The sequence of this TCR beta chain was determined in a study of early T cells in non-severe SARS-CoV-2 infection. Between the trimmed V and J ends, which lost 5 bases and 0 bases, there was a span of 7 bases. Germline V gene data show CDR1 as LNHNV and CDR2 as YYDKDF (reference sequence). The CDR3 totals 13 residues. Using its own MiXCR run on the 5' RACE reads, TCRdb lists one record per CDR3 protein. The sample holds some 71,000 distinct CDR3 sequences, 10% seen once. J is TRBJ2-5 and V is TRBV15; the D gene is possibly TRBD1 (6 bases). The sequence derives from an adult who was a healthcare worker with PCR-confirmed SARS-CoV-2 infection or an uninfected control (not recorded which). Sample: whole blood, taken at baseline. Here the CDR3 DNA reads TGTGCCACCAGCCAGGGGAACCAAGAGACCCAGTACTTC. As protein: CATSQGNQETQYF.